This T cell receptor beta chain was identified in a study of blood T cell repertoires in COVID-19 (TCRdb year 2020). Study-wide context: The collaborator samples originated in the United States, Italy and Spain and spanned the acute and convalescent phases of COVID-19. Where available, HLA class I and class II types were taken from metadata supplied by the sample provider and were not determined by assay-based typing. Subjects who had been exposed to COVID-19, were actively infected with it, or had recovered from it provided the deeply sampled blood TCRbeta repertoires that made up the dataset. The repertoires were made available in a free public database intended to serve as a resource for research on the immune response to SARS-CoV-2. The sample metadata nearly always contained a de-identified subject ID, COVID-19 status, age in years and sex. The samples were drawn from the first 160 participants of the ongoing ImmuneRACE study and from under 1,500 subjects provided by 6 global collaborators. The prospective study material was composed of cDNA or gDNA derived from T cells, B-cell-depleted T cells, or PBMCs. What the work shows at the level of the full study, not this receptor alone: Clinical and demographic metadata were provided uncurated, with the amount varying by source and participant.

TCRbeta CDR3 regions were amplified from genomic DNA using the immunoSEQ Assay, a bias-controlled multiplex PCR. The paper's data handling went like this. Within the assay, amplification of reference gene primers was used to estimate how many nucleated cells each sample contained. Sequence reads were collapsed and filtered to measure the absolute abundance of every unique TCRbeta CDR3 rearrangement. For each sample, productive Simpson clonality was calculated by taking the square root of Simpson's diversity index across productive rearrangements. TCRdb holds this immuneACCESS table with in-frame rearrangements only. Some clones are missing; in checked studies, unresolved V genes explain under half, and the rest has no known cause. V, J and clone size derive from that table, while D and trimming were established from the DNA sequence. This sample comprises 250,000 or so clones, roughly 80% of them detected only once. The top ten clones comprise 3.4% of the sample.

Participants in the prospective study were enrolled through a virtual design, were aged 18 to 89 years, and lived in fewer than 30 United States geographic areas. In the prospective study, cohorts were assigned on the basis of participant-reported clinical history obtained from a screening survey and a study questionnaire. For ImmuneRACE Cohort 3, a participant was defined as recovered based on two consecutive negative NP/OP PCR tests, clearance by a healthcare professional, or resolution of symptoms. In the prospective study, mobile phlebotomists collected whole blood, serum and a nasopharyngeal or oropharyngeal swab from each participant. Participants in the prospective study had the option to provide additional blood draws and questionnaires over a roughly two-month period. Blood samples from the prospective study were shipped frozen or at room temperature prior to DNA extraction. Including the terminal cysteine and phenylalanine, the CDR3 comprises 13 residues. The DNA shown is the 39-base CDR3, in frame from base 1. Trimming costs V 7 bases and J 2 bases, and their ends lie 12 bases apart. The germline V gene supplies CDR1 MDHEN and CDR2 SYDVKM.

As concerns this clone: Its cognate antigen has yet to be identified. No much larger clone exists at a distance of one base, and base qualities are not known.

The sample consisted of PBMCs or T cells enriched from blood (not recorded which). The origin of this receptor is a man between 45 and 60 years old who had recovered from COVID-19. The chain employs TRBV28 and TRBJ2-7; 5 matching bases give a weak D call of TRBD1. The DNA sequence is as follows: TGTGCCAGCACGTTTCAGGGAACCTACGAGCAGTACTTC. The translation is CASTFQGTYEQYF. Reference TRBV28 and TRBJ2-7 proteins supply the regions before and after the CDR3; the full variable domain is: DVKVTQSSRYLVKRTGEKVFLECVQDMDHENMFWYRQDPGLGLRLIYFSYDVKMKEKGDIPEGYSVSREKKERFSLILESASTNQTSMYLCASTFQGTYEQYFGPGTRLTVT.